The 21 T cell receptor beta chains in this list originate from one sample, sequenced in a study of blood T cell repertoires in COVID-19. Clones were sequenced by immunoSEQ multiplex PCR, and TCRdb holds only the in-frame ones, with some missing. The table includes 150,000 to 200,000 clones, more than 85% detected once. Material for sequencing was peripheral blood. The origin of the receptors is a woman of 80 years or more with COVID-19, enrolled during active disease.

The chain has TRBV2 and TRBJ2-3; D possibly corresponds to TRBD2 (5 bases). The CDR3 extends over 15 amino acids. CDR1 and CDR2 from the germline V gene are SNHLY and FYNNEI. Trimming cost V 5 bases and J 2 bases, with 14 bases left between them. The chain's CDR3 is CASSPTTTNTDTQYF. CDR3 sequence (DNA): TGTGCCAGCAGTCCGACTACTACGAACACAGATACGCAGTATTTT.

This chain joins TRBV11-3 and TRBJ2-2, with 8 bases that match TRBD2. J was trimmed by 7 bases and V by 5 bases; bases with no gene match: 9. The CDR3 covers 15 residues. The V gene's germline CDR1 is SGHNT and CDR2 YENEEA. The CDR3 reads CASSPGGGLGGELFF. For the CDR3, the DNA is TGTGCCAGCAGCCCCGGGGGGGGACTCGGCGGGGAGCTGTTTTTT.

The rearrangement links TRBV7-3 to TRBJ2-3, with D maybe TRBD2 (5 bases). The CDR3 covers 15 residues. Trimming removed 5 bases from V and 0 bases from J, with 12 bases in between. The germline gives CDR1 SGHTA, CDR2 FQGTGA. CDR3 nucleotides: TGTGCCAGCAGCGGAACGGGGTCTAGCACAGATACGCAGTATTTT. Protein sequence: CASSGTGSSTDTQYF.

V is TRBV29-1 and J is TRBJ2-5; TRBD2 agrees at 7 bases. The CDR3 has 12 amino acids. V lost 4 bases, J lost 3 bases, and 2 bases stayed unmatched. Germline CDR1 reads SQVTM; CDR2 reads ANQGSEA. The CDR3 loop is CSVVLAEETQYF. Here the CDR3 DNA reads TGCAGCGTTGTGCTAGCGGAAGAGACCCAGTACTTC.

The chain has TRBV28 and TRBJ2-2, with 7 bases lining up with TRBD2. This CDR3 comprises 12 residues. Germline V gene lookup returns CDR1 MDHEN and CDR2 SYDVKM. The junction had 3 bases not matched to a gene; V was cut back by 8 bases and J by 6 bases. CDR3 coding DNA: TGTGCCAGCCGGGAGGTGTCCGGGGAGCTGTTTTTT. This translates into CASREVSGELFF.

The V call is TRBV7-9, the J call TRBJ1-3, with 8 bases matching TRBD1. The V and J ends lost 5 bases and 0 bases, in that order; junction bases with no gene match: 3. The germline V gene has CDR1 SEHNR and CDR2 FQNEAQ (reference sequence). The CDR3 loop spans 15 amino acids. DNA for the CDR3: TGTGCCAGCAGCGCGGACAGGGTCTCTGGAAACACCATATATTTT. Translating gives CASSADRVSGNTIYF.

CDR3 protein: CASSSTGGYFEKLFF. In DNA form, the CDR3 reads TGTGCCAGCAGCTCAACAGGGGGCTACTTTGAAAAACTGTTTTTT. The chain employs TRBV5-5 and TRBJ1-4, with TRBD1 matching over 9 bases. The germline gives CDR1 SGHKS, CDR2 YYEKEE (reference sequence). The CDR3 extends over 15 amino acids. V lost 3 bases and J lost 7; bases outside the gene matches: 7.

This clone was found once. The chain joins TRBV6-6 to TRBJ2-3; TRBD2 aligns across 14 bases. Germline CDR1 MNHNY, CDR2 SVGAGI (reference sequence). V lost 5 bases and J lost 1; bases outside the gene matches: 8. CDR3 size: 18 residues. The CDR3 protein is CASSLTSGRASGTDTQYF. The CDR3 nucleotides read TGTGCCAGCAGTCTGACTAGCGGGAGGGCCTCCGGCACAGATACGCAGTATTTT.

The rearrangement uses TRBV5-1 and TRBJ2-1; no reliable D call. The CDR3 has 15 residues. The germline gives CDR1 SGHRS, CDR2 YFSETQ. The ends were cut back, 0 bases at V and 2 bases at J, with 9 bases in the middle. The CDR3 is CASSLGRLPYNEQFF. The CDR3 DNA reads as TGCGCCAGCAGCTTGGGGAGACTGCCCTACAATGAGCAGTTCTTC.

The rearrangement uses TRBV6-1 and TRBJ1-1; D ambiguous. Germline loops: CDR1 MNHNS, CDR2 SASEGT. CDR3 size: 13 residues. Trimming pared 2 bases from V and 1 base from J, leaving 5 bases between. The CDR3 is CASSEQRNTEAFF. Here the CDR3 DNA reads TGTGCCAGCAGTGAACAGCGGAACACTGAAGCTTTCTTT.

This clone was seen a single time. V is TRBV5-1 and J is TRBJ2-7; D is perhaps TRBD2 (6 bases). The CDR3 runs 14 residues. Trimming removed 5 bases from V and 5 bases from J, with 17 bases in between. Germline V CDR1 and CDR2: SGHRS, YFSETQ. CDR3 DNA: TGCGCCAGCAGTTCGGGGGAAGTTGTCGACGAGCAGTACTTC. This gives the protein CASSSGEVVDEQYF.

This clone was counted only a few times. This rearrangement joins TRBV11-2 to TRBJ1-4; D is unresolved. There are 14 residues in the CDR3. Germline V gives CDR1 SGHAT, CDR2 FQNNGV. Trimming left V 2 bases short and J 2 bases short, with 6 bases between. CDR3: CASSLSRTNEKLFF. The CDR3 nucleotides read TGTGCCAGCAGCTTAAGCCGTACTAATGAAAAACTGTTTTTT. The whole variable domain, remainder taken from reference TRBV11-2 and TRBJ1-4, is EAGVAQSPRYKIIEKRQSVAFWCNPISGHATLYWYQQILGQGPKLLIQFQNNGVVDDSQLPKDRFSAERLKGVDSTLKIQPAKLEDSAVYLCASSLSRTNEKLFFGSGTQLSVL.

The gene calls are TRBV6-5 and TRBJ2-1; unclear D gene. The CDR3 consists of 16 residues. V was shortened by 2 bases and J by 9 bases, with 20 bases between the two germline ends. CDR1 and CDR2 from the germline V gene are MNHEY and SVGAGI. CDR3 protein: CASSYVRFGSPGEQFF. CDR3 in DNA: TGTGCCAGCAGTTACGTAAGGTTCGGATCCCCGGGTGAGCAGTTCTTC.

The chain has TRBV15 and TRBJ2-1; the D is unclear. The germline CDR1 and CDR2 sequences are LNHNV and YYDKDF (reference sequence). This CDR3 has 13 residues. V was trimmed by 0 bases and J by 8 bases, leaving 8 bases between them. This CDR3 is CATSRDRSDEQFF. The CDR3 DNA reads TGTGCCACCAGCAGAGATCGGTCCGATGAGCAGTTCTTC.

V gene TRBV5-6 combines with J gene TRBJ2-1; the match to TRBD1 covers 7 bases. The ends lost 6 bases at V and 5 bases at J; junction bases unmatched: 11. The CDR3 extends over 15 amino acids. CDR1 is SGHDT and CDR2 is YYEEEE in the germline V gene. Written as DNA, the CDR3 is TGTGCCAGCACCATCGGGACAGCTTATAACAATGAGCAGTTCTTC. It yields the protein CASTIGTAYNNEQFF.

The rearrangement uses TRBV19 and TRBJ1-6; 7 positions agree with TRBD1. The CDR3 totals 14 residues. Germline V gives CDR1 LNHDA, CDR2 SQIVND (reference sequence). The ends lost 4 bases at V and 10 bases at J; junction bases unmatched: 7. The CDR3 protein is CASSTGTVGSPLHF. CDR3 DNA: TGTGCCAGTAGTACGGGGACAGTTGGCTCACCCCTCCACTTT.

This chain connects TRBV2 to TRBJ1-1; perhaps TRBD1 as D (5 bases). The germline CDR1 and CDR2 sequences are SNHLY and FYNNEI. V lost 7 bases and J lost 1, with 16 bases in between. The CDR3 contains 15 residues. This CDR3 is CASIPQTAWNTEAFF. The CDR3 DNA reads TGTGCCAGCATCCCACAGACAGCCTGGAACACTGAAGCTTTCTTT.

The rearrangement links TRBV7-9 to TRBJ1-6, with a tentative D call TRBD1 (6 bases). The CDR3 sequence is 14 residues long. In germline, CDR1 is SEHNR, CDR2 FQNEAQ (reference sequence). V dropped 3 bases and J dropped 10 bases, with 13 bases sitting between them. CDR3 coding DNA: TGTGCCAGCAGCTTCAACAGGGATGGGTCACCCCTCCACTTT. Translating gives CASSFNRDGSPLHF.

The J gene is TRBJ2-6, the V gene TRBV11-2, with D uncertain. Per germline, CDR1 SGHAT and CDR2 FQNNGV. The CDR3 is made up of 18 amino acids. The V end lost 1 base, the J end lost 1 base, and 14 bases lay between the germline ends. The DNA for the CDR3 is TGTGCCAGCAGCTTAGCCGTCAGGCCCGTGTCTGGGGCCAACGTCCTGACTTTC. Translation: CASSLAVRPVSGANVLTF.

V gene TRBV16 combines with J gene TRBJ1-2; 8 nucleotides align to TRBD1. The CDR3 has 17 residues. Trimming removed 2 bases from V and 8 bases from J; junction bases left unmatched: 16. Germline V gene sequence: CDR1 KGHSY, CDR2 FQNENV. The CDR3 is CASSQKTGERRGSGYTF. CDR3 nucleotide sequence: TGTGCCAGCAGCCAAAAGACAGGGGAGCGAAGAGGCTCCGGCTACACCTTC. The full variable domain, completed using reference TRBV16 and TRBJ1-2, is GEEVAQTPKHLVRGEGQKAKLYCAPIKGHSYVFWYQQVLKNEFKFLISFQNENVFDETGMPKERFSAKCLPNSPCSLEIQATKLEDSAVYFCASSQKTGERRGSGYTFGSGTRLTVV.

The chain's CDR3 is CASSIVSGASGTDTQYF. CDR3 DNA: TGTGCCAGTAGTATAGTGTCCGGGGCTAGCGGGACAGATACGCAGTATTTT. V is TRBV19 and J is TRBJ2-3, with 8 bases lining up with TRBD2. Germline V gives CDR1 LNHDA, CDR2 SQIVND (reference sequence). Trimming cost V 1 base and J 3 bases; bases outside gene matches: 9. The CDR3 spans 17 residues.